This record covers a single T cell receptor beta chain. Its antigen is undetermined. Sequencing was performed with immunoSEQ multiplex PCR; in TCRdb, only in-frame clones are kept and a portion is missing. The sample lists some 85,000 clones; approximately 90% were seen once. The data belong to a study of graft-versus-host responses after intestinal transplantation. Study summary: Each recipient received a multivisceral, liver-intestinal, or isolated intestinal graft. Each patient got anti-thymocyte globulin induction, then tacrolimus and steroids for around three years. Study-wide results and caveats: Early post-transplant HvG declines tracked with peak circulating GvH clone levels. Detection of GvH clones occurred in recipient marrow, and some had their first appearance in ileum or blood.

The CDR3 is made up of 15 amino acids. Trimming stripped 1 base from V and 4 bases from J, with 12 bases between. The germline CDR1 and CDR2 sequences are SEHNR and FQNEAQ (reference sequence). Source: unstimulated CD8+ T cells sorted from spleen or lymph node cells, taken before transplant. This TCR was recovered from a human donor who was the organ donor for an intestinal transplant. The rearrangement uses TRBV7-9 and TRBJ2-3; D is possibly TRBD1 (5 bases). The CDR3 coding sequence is TGTGCCAGCAGCTTAGGGGGCAGGGTTGCAGATACGCAGTATTTT. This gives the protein CASSLGGRVADTQYF.